Described below is a single TCR beta chain sequence and its context. What it binds is unknown. The V gene lost 8 bases and the J gene lost 5 bases, with 16 bases spanning the gap. The CDR3 is 13 amino acids. CDR1 is SGHRS, CDR2 YFSETQ, per germline. These data are taken from a study of T cell responses to AZD1222 COVID-19 vaccine. Study-level findings and limits: A mostly white British donor set with more females was recruited, and clonal diversity was possibly underestimated. The repertoires were collected only after the peak T cell response.

The method was immunoSEQ multiplex PCR; TCRdb's version includes in-frame clones alone and lacks a portion of them. The table includes about 130,000 clones, about 93% detected once. The chain carries TRBV5-1 and TRBJ1-2, with D perhaps TRBD1 (5 bases). The sequencing used peripheral blood, collected on day 0 of AZD1222 vaccination. The source is an adult in good health. CDR3 amino acids: CARGPGAGYGYTF. The CDR3 DNA is TGCGCCAGGGGACCTGGGGCAGGTTATGGCTACACCTTC.